The next 21 T cell receptor beta chains were all read from a single sample in a study of T-cell reconstitution after alpha-beta-depleted transplantation in children. Unique molecular identifiers were used to barcode this TCRbeta library. MiXCR was run by TCRdb on the PCR reads, yielding one entry per CDR3 protein. The table lists approximately 510,000 distinct CDR3 sequences, around 20% of them singletons. The starting material was PBMCs from the stem cell graft donor, obtained from the stem cell graft. The receptors stem from a human donor who donated a stem cell graft to a child with acute lymphoblastic leukemia.

A few counts support this clonotype. This chain connects TRBV5-5 to TRBJ2-6; 9 bases agree with TRBD1. Germline CDR1 SGHKS, CDR2 YYEKEE (reference sequence). The length of the CDR3 is 17 residues. The J segment lost 1 base and the V segment lost 3 bases, leaving 5 bases of the junction unmatched. The chain's CDR3 is CASSWAGTGSGANVLTF. The CDR3 DNA sequence: TGTGCCAGCAGCTGGGCCGGGACAGGGTCTGGGGCCAACGTCCTGACTTTC. The full variable domain, in which reference TRBV5-5 and TRBJ2-6 provide the parts outside the CDR3, is DAGVTQSPTHLIKTRGQQVTLRCSPISGHKSVSWYQQVLGQGPQFIFQYYEKEERGRGNFPDRFSARQFPNYSSELNVNALLLGDSALYLCASSWAGTGSGANVLTFGAGSRLTVL.

The table lists this clonotype with many counts. The chain employs TRBV27 and TRBJ2-1; 10 positions agree with TRBD2. The ends lost 3 bases at V and 6 bases at J; junction bases unmatched: 5. In germline, CDR1 is MNHEY, CDR2 SMNVEV (reference sequence). This CDR3 is 15 amino acids long. The CDR3 coding sequence is TGTGCCAGCAGTTTTGGGCTAGCGGGAGCCAATGAGCAGTTCTTC. This encodes CASSFGLAGANEQFF.

This clonotype was seen a few times. This chain uses TRBV12-3 or TRBV12-4 with TRBJ1-5; possibly TRBD1 for D (6 bases). This CDR3 region has 13 residues. With 3 bases removed from V and 5 bases from J, the gap between germline ends came to 8 bases. The CDR3 here is CASSFRQDQPQHF. The CDR3 DNA is TGTGCCAGCAGTTTCCGACAGGATCAGCCCCAGCATTTT.

The chain employs TRBV14 and TRBJ2-7; D may correspond to TRBD1 or TRBD2 (5 bases each). The length of the CDR3 is 14 residues. The V end lost 4 bases, the J end lost 7 bases, and 17 bases lay between the germline ends. The germline CDR1 and CDR2 sequences are SGHDN and FVKESK. This chain's CDR3 is CASSLGTRAGEQYF. The CDR3 nucleotides are TGTGCCAGCAGCCTCGGGACCCGCGCAGGAGAGCAGTACTTC.

Remarks on this clonotype: This may be a read error, as it is one base from a much larger clone. This chain joins TRBV19 and TRBJ2-1, with 13 bases fitting TRBD2. The CDR3 is made up of 14 amino acids. Germline CDR1 LNHDA, CDR2 SQIVND (reference sequence). J was trimmed by 5 bases and V by 9 bases; bases with no gene match: 4. CDR3 sequence reads: CASRTSGSDNEQFF. The CDR3 DNA sequence: TGTGCCAGCAGGACTAGCGGGAGTGACAATGAGCAGTTCTTC. Full variable domain (rest looked up from reference TRBV19 and TRBJ2-1): DGGITQSPKYLFRKEGQNVTLSCEQNLNHDAMYWYRQDPGQGLRLIYYSQIVNDFQKGDIAEGYSVSREKKESFPLTVTSAQKNPTAFYLCASRTSGSDNEQFFGPGTRLTVL.

This clonotype has only a few counts. The rearrangement joins TRBV5-1 to TRBJ1-2; 10 bases are a match to TRBD1. J gave up 7 bases and V 3 bases, and 3 bases lay outside the gene matches. Germline-derived CDR1 and CDR2 are SGHRS and YFSETQ. The CDR3 covers 13 residues. DNA for the CDR3: TGCGCCAGCAGCTCGACAGGGGGCAGTGGCTACACCTTC. Encoded protein: CASSSTGGSGYTF. The full variable domain, in which reference TRBV5-1 and TRBJ1-2 provide the parts outside the CDR3, is KAGVTQTPRYLIKTRGQQVTLSCSPISGHRSVSWYQQTPGQGLQFLFEYFSETQRNKGNFPGRFSGRQFSNSRSEMNVSTLELGDSALYLCASSSTGGSGYTFGSGTRLTVV.

This clonotype occurred a few times. The chain links TRBV6-6 to TRBJ1-1; 7 bases agree with TRBD1. There are 16 residues in the CDR3. The J segment lost 0 bases and the V segment lost 4 bases, leaving 8 bases of the junction unmatched. Germline-derived CDR1 and CDR2 are MNHNY and SVGAGI (reference sequence). This CDR3 reads CASSSKTGPMNTEAFF. In DNA, the CDR3 is TGTGCCAGCAGTTCAAAGACAGGGCCGATGAACACTGAAGCTTTCTTT.

The chain couples TRBV19 to TRBJ2-1; D unclear. This CDR3 is built from 15 residues. Germline values: CDR1 LNHDA, CDR2 SQIVND (reference sequence). Deletions cut 4 bases from V and 2 bases from J, with 12 bases between. Here the CDR3 reads CASSTDSPTYNEQFF. As DNA, the CDR3 is TGTGCCAGTAGTACCGACTCCCCCACCTACAATGAGCAGTTCTTC.

This clonotype was counted only a few times. The V gene is TRBV5-1, the J gene TRBJ2-7; TRBD1 might be the D (6 bases). The CDR3 runs to 13 residues. The V and J ends lost 4 bases and 4 bases respectively, with 12 bases between them. Germline V gene data show CDR1 as SGHRS and CDR2 as YFSETQ. The CDR3 spells CASSRGHQYEQYF. CDR3 coding DNA: TGCGCCAGCAGCAGGGGACACCAGTACGAGCAGTACTTC.

The chain joins TRBV5-6 to TRBJ2-6; D not resolved. Germline-derived CDR1 and CDR2 are SGHDT and YYEEEE. The CDR3 covers 18 residues. V was cut by 2 bases and J by 2 bases, with 17 bases left in between. CDR3 DNA: TGTGCCAGCAGCTTATTCTTGGTTGTTGGGGCTGGGGCCAACGTCCTGACTTTC. Translated: CASSLFLVVGAGANVLTF.

This rearrangement joins TRBV20-1 to TRBJ2-7, with D maybe TRBD2 (6 bases). CDR3 length: 13 residues. Germline CDR1 is DFQATT and CDR2 is SNEGSKA (reference sequence). V was shortened by 4 bases and J by 2 bases, with 12 bases between the two germline ends. The CDR3 DNA follows: TGCAGTGCTACGCGGGGTAGCCCCTACGAGCAGTACTTC. Residues: CSATRGSPYEQYF.

This clonotype was detected a few times. The chain joins TRBV27 to TRBJ1-2; D may be TRBD1 (6 bases). V lost 5 bases and J 0 bases, leaving 13 bases between the germline ends. The CDR3 is 15 residues long. In germline, CDR1 is MNHEY, CDR2 SMNVEV (reference sequence). CDR3: CASSIQGYTNYGYTF. CDR3 nucleotide sequence: TGTGCCAGCAGTATACAGGGATATACTAACTATGGCTACACCTTC.

The rearrangement uses TRBV7-9 and TRBJ1-6; 11 bases fit TRBD1. J lost 16 bases, V lost 6 bases, and 8 bases had no gene match. This CDR3 has 13 amino acids. From germline, CDR1 is SEHNR and CDR2 FQNEAQ (reference sequence). CDR3 nucleotide sequence: TGTGCCAGCAGGGACAGGGGGCCTGATTTGCTCCACTTT. Protein: CASRDRGPDLLHF.

This sequence joins TRBV10-3 and TRBJ2-7; maybe TRBD1 (5 bases). The germline CDR1 and CDR2 sequences are ENHRY and SYGVKD. This CDR3 has 14 amino acids. The CDR3 here is CATSSAGNTYEQYF. The CDR3, as DNA: TGTGCAACCTCATCCGCAGGGAACACCTACGAGCAGTACTTC.

The chain is built from TRBV6-1 and TRBJ1-6, with TRBD1 matching over 7 bases. CDR1 MNHNS and CDR2 SASEGT come from the germline V gene. Trimming removed 6 bases from V and 10 bases from J; junction bases left unmatched: 15. The CDR3 contains 16 residues. This CDR3 reads CASSREGTDIRSPLHF. The DNA of the CDR3 is TGTGCCAGCAGCCGTGAGGGGACAGATATACGGTCACCCCTCCACTTT.

The chain recombines TRBV7-8 with TRBJ2-3; the D gene is possibly TRBD2 (5 bases). Germline-derived CDR1 and CDR2 are SGHVS and FQNEAQ. This CDR3 contains 17 residues. V lost 1 base, J lost 1 base, and 15 bases lay in between. Here the CDR3 reads CASSLGGWKRRTDTQYF. The CDR3 DNA follows: TGTGCCAGCAGCTTAGGCGGGTGGAAACGCCGCACAGATACGCAGTATTTT.

The V gene is TRBV20-1, the J gene TRBJ2-7; D is unresolved. V was pared by 3 bases and J by 2 bases, with 35 bases between. CDR1 DFQATT and CDR2 SNEGSKA come from the germline V gene (reference sequence). The CDR3 is 21 amino acids. The CDR3 nucleotides read TGCAGTGCTAGGCGCCCGACATACCAAAGCTCAGAATCCGGACGGGCCTACGAGCAGTACTTC. Protein product: CSARRPTYQSSESGRAYEQYF.

This clonotype came up a few times. The chain uses TRBV18 and TRBJ2-7; tentative D call: TRBD1 (6 bases). Trimming removed 5 bases from V and 0 bases from J, with 17 bases in between. Germline CDR1 and CDR2: KGHSH and LQKENI. CDR3 size: 16 residues. As DNA, the CDR3 is TGTGCCAGCTCATCGCGAGGGCAGGGGTTCTCCTACGAGCAGTACTTC. Translating it yields CASSSRGQGFSYEQYF.

The gene calls are TRBV27 and TRBJ2-1, with a weak D call TRBD1 (5 bases). Germline V CDR1 and CDR2: MNHEY, SMNVEV (reference sequence). The CDR3 spans 14 residues. V lost 4 bases and J 6 bases, leaving 13 bases between the germline ends. The CDR3 reads CASSWLGASNEQFF. The DNA of the CDR3 is TGTGCCAGCAGTTGGCTAGGGGCGAGCAATGAGCAGTTCTTC.

The gene calls are TRBV19 and TRBJ1-1, with 8 nucleotides matching TRBD1. V trimming: 10 bases; J trimming: 4 bases; junction bases outside the gene matches: 11. The CDR3 contains 14 residues. The germline V gene has CDR1 LNHDA and CDR2 SQIVND (reference sequence). This CDR3 reads CATINRGIVTEAFF. In DNA, the CDR3 is TGTGCCACCATCAACAGGGGGATTGTCACTGAAGCTTTCTTT.

This clonotype has just a few counts. V is TRBV12-3 or TRBV12-4 and J is TRBJ2-1, with D possibly matching TRBD1 (5 bases). Trimming shortened V by 7 bases and J by 1 base, and 17 bases separated the two germline ends. The CDR3 is 16 residues long. CDR3 sequence (DNA): TGTGCCAGCAAAACGACGCAAGGGGATTCCTACAATGAGCAGTTCTTC. Its protein product is CASKTTQGDSYNEQFF.